This T cell receptor beta chain was found in a study of T cell repertoires in cytomegalovirus infection. Looking at the study overall: CMV infection plus the matching HLA type was flagged by public TCR beta signatures. Overall study results and limits: In two of eight donors, the top clonotype was HLA-C-restricted CMV-specific. Carriage of CMV together with the relevant HLA was identifiable through cumulative public TCR beta family frequency.

This clonotype was seen a single time. The antigen remains unidentified. Its ends do not fully match the called genes, so a read error is possible. CDR3 length equals 15 residues. A single record per CDR3 protein comes from TCRdb applying MiXCR to the reads. Counted here are 6,500 to 9,000 distinct CDR3 sequences, approximately 49% occurring once; the ten biggest clones make up roughly 75%. The clonotype originates from a human donor in good health (CMV status not recorded). Some clones in this sample may be carry-over from other donors' samples. The material sequenced was PBMCs, sequenced either directly or after in vitro stimulation (not recorded which). The chain employs TRBV12-3 or TRBV12-4 and TRBJ1-1; 8 bases are a match to TRBD1. In nucleotides, the CDR3 is TGTTCCAGCAGCCCCCCGACAGGGGTTAACACGGAAGATTTCTTT. It yields the protein CSSSPPTGVNTEDFF.